The text below deals with one TCR beta chain. Its matching antigen is unknown. This entry is derived from a study of tumor-infiltrating lymphocytes in primary liver carcinoma. General study findings and limits: Tumors and blood were compared for top-250-clone fraction, and tumors had the significantly higher value (p = 0.039).

CDR3 length equals 14 residues. V shed 4 bases and J 1 base; nucleotides not matched to a gene: 1. Germline values: CDR1 SGHDN, CDR2 FVKESK. The template, around 540 ng total RNA, yielded TCR beta cDNA made with a constant-region primer. Each TCR beta library was derived from three nested multiplex PCR rounds that employed slightly modified ARM-PCR. With TRBV1-TRBV30 forward primers and a C-beta reverse primer, the first two PCR rounds were run for around 10 cycles each. Each CDR3 protein is one row after TCRdb ran MiXCR on the multiplex PCR reads. The sample records 150,000 to 200,000 distinct CDR3 sequences, roughly three fifths being singletons. Alongside blood RNA obtained from unsorted whole blood, germline DNA was also extracted.

The genes are TRBV14 and TRBJ2-7, with 10 bases fitting TRBD2. This clonotype was obtained from a man in his forties with primary liver carcinoma and hepatitis B virus infection. Input material: peripheral blood. In DNA, the CDR3 is TGTGCCAGCAGCCGACTAGCGGGTTCCTACGAGCAGTACTTC. This sequence encodes CASSRLAGSYEQYF.